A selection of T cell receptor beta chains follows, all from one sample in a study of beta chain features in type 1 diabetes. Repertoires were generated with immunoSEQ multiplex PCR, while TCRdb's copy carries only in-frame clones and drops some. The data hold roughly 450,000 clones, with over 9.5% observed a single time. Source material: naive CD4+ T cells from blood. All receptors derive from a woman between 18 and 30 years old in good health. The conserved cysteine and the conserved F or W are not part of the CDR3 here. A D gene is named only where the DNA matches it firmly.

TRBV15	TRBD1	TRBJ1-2	ATSRDRGLGGYT
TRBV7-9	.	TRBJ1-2	ASSFRSYGYT
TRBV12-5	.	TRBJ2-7	ASGEDYPYEQY
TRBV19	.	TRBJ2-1	ASRTPGRGRDEQF
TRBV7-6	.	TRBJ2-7	ASSLPRPGTKSYEQY
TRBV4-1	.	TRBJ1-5	ASSQVRGASNQPQH
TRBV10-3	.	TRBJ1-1	AISAGMNTEAF
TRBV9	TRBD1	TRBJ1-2	ASSQTGDYGYT
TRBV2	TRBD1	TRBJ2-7	ASRGQGIGYEQY
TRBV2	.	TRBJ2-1	ASRSGHNEQF
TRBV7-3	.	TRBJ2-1	ASSPQGSYNEQF
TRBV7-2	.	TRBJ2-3	ASSVSRTTDTQY
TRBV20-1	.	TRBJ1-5	SALLGQPQH
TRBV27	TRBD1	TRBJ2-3	ASRWTGVSTDTQY
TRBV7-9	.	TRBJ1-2	ASSLVREGYGYT
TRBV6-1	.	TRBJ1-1	ASSDWSEAF
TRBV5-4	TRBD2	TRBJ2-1	ASSFPTSDYNEQF
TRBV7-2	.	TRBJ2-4	ASSPTSGFTY
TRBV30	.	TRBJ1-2	AWKTGGYGYT
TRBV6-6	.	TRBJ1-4	ASSRGGTNEKLF
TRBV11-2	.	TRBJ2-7	ASTTGLYEQY
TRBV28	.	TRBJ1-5	ASRLIDSRNQPQH
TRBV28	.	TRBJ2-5	ASSLQDTQY
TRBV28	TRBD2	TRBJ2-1	ASSGRGRYLGSYNEQF
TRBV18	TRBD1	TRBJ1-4	ASSHGTVNEKLF
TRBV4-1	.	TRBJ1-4	ASSPWGNEKLF
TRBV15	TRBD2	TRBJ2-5	ATSRGDTSGVGETQY
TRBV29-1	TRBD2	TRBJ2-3	SVDRRGKVTDTQY
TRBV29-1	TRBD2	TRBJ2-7	SVVTGLDMDRSSYEQY
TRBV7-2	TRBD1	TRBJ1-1	ASSPGTGGEAF
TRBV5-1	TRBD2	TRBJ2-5	ASSSRTSGGKETQY
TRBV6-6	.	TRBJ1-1	ASSSAGDLTTEAF
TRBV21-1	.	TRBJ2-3	ASSKVGESTDTQY
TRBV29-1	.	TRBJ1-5	SVAYQGTNQPQH
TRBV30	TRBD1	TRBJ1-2	AWSWRGHRYGYT
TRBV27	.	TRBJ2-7	ASSFLSDYRAYEQY
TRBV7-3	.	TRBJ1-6	ASSSAKFSPLH
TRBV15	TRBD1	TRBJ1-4	ATSPWARDRGEKLF
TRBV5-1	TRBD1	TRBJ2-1	ASSLIRTGGYNEQF
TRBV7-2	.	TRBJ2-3	ASSLERFTDTQY
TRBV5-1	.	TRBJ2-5	ASSLGSQETQY
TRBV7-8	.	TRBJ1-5	ASSLERRSQPQH
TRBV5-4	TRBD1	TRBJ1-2	ASSLELGQGNYGYT
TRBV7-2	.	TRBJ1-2	ASSQSGYGYT
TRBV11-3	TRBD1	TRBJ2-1	ASRTGTAQF
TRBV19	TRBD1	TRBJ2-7	ASSKGQGKNEQY
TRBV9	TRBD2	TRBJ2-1	ASSVAAGVNEQF
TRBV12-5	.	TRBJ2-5	ASGQGLLGAQY
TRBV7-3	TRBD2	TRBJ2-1	ASSPLAGGKGSTFEQF
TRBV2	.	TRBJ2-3	VGSEITDTQY
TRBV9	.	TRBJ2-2	ASSVAGRANTGELF
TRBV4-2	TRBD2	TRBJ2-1	ASSQVLSGGNNEQF
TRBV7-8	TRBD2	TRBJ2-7	ASSLGLDSSGSYEQY
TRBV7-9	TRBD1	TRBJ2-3	ASRQDRGGVNTQY